The 9 T cell receptor beta chains listed next were all sequenced from one sample in a study of T cell repertoires in cytomegalovirus infection. TCRdb redid the calling of the reads with MiXCR, one entry per CDR3 protein. The table has fewer than 650,000 distinct CDR3 sequences, roughly 43% seen once. These receptors' antigens are unknown. Here the sequenced sample was cultured PBMCs, taken from culture after CMV antigen stimulation. Source of these receptors: a human donor in good health (CMV status not recorded). Some clones in this sample may be carry-over from other donors' samples.

The chain couples TRBV15 to TRBJ1-2; no reliable D call. This CDR3 contains 15 residues. With 5 bases removed from V and 3 bases from J, the gap between germline ends came to 16 bases. Germline CDR1 is LNHNV and CDR2 is YYDKDF (reference sequence). For the CDR3, the DNA is TGTGCCACCAGCGGACTTCGTCAAGGGTACTATGGCTACACCTTC. Translating it yields CATSGLRQGYYGYTF. The full variable domain, its missing parts supplied by reference TRBV15 and TRBJ1-2, is DAMVIQNPRYQVTQFGKPVTLSCSQTLNHNVMYWYQQKSSQAPKLLFHYYDKDFNNEADTPDNFQSRRPNTSFCFLDIRSPGLGDTAMYLCATSGLRQGYYGYTFGSGTRLTVV.

The rearrangement links TRBV28 to TRBJ2-5; D perhaps matches TRBD2 (5 bases). The CDR3 loop spans 15 amino acids. Trimming took 5 bases from V and 5 from J, leaving 18 bases between them. The germline CDR1 and CDR2 sequences are MDHEN and SYDVKM. The CDR3 nucleotides are TGTGCCAGCAGTCCCTTCGGGGTCTCGGGGGAGACCCAGTACTTC. Protein product: CASSPFGVSGETQYF.

The chain recombines TRBV7-3 with TRBJ2-5; tentative D call: TRBD2 (6 bases). The V end was cut by 6 bases, the J end by 5 bases, with 16 bases between. This CDR3 spans 14 amino acids. Germline V CDR1 and CDR2: SGHTA, FQGTGA. The CDR3 DNA reads as TGTGCCAGCAGGGCCCGGGGGAATGGGGAGACCCAGTACTTC. Residues: CASRARGNGETQYF.

V gene TRBV20-1 combines with J gene TRBJ2-1; 8 nucleotides line up with TRBD1. CDR1 and CDR2 (germline): DFQATT, SNEGSKA (reference sequence). The CDR3 covers 13 residues. CDR3 sequence reads: CSERQGRYNEQFF. The CDR3 bases are TGCAGCGAGAGACAGGGGCGGTACAATGAGCAGTTCTTC.

This clonotype was detected only a few times. This chain connects TRBV5-4 to TRBJ2-2; D is undetermined. V dropped 3 bases and J dropped 3 bases, with 9 bases sitting between them. CDR1 is SGHNT, CDR2 YYREEE, per germline (reference sequence). CDR3 size: 14 residues. CDR3 nucleotide sequence: TGTGCCAGCAGCTCCAGAAGGGACACCGGGGAGCTGTTTTTT. As protein: CASSSRRDTGELFF.

The rearrangement joins TRBV12-3 or TRBV12-4 to TRBJ2-2; D ambiguous. This CDR3 spans 15 amino acids. Trimming removed 7 bases from V and 3 bases from J, with 15 bases in between. The CDR3 here is CASTPTDPYTGELFF. CDR3 sequence (DNA): TGTGCCAGCACCCCGACGGACCCGTACACCGGGGAGCTGTTTTTT.

This clonotype was seen more than once but under ten times. V and J are TRBV7-2 and TRBJ2-5; D remains ambiguous. Germline CDR1 SGHTA, CDR2 FQGNSA. The CDR3 contains 13 residues. Between the trimmed V and J ends, which lost 5 bases and 0 bases, there was a span of 7 bases. The CDR3 DNA is TGTGCCAGCAGCCCGACAAACCAAGAGACCCAGTACTTC. Translating it yields CASSPTNQETQYF.

This sequence joins TRBV12-3 or TRBV12-4 and TRBJ2-7; 9 bases are shared with TRBD2. This CDR3 has 14 amino acids. Trimming at V came to 3 bases and at J to 5 bases, leaving 5 bases not matched to a gene. The CDR3 loop reads CASSFLASGNEQYF. DNA for the CDR3: TGTGCCAGCAGTTTCCTGGCTAGCGGGAACGAGCAGTACTTC.

This clonotype occurred a few times. The chain carries TRBV20-1 and TRBJ2-4; D unclear. CDR1 is DFQATT and CDR2 is SNEGSKA in the germline V gene (reference sequence). The CDR3 is 15 amino acids. Trimming shortened V by 5 bases and J by 1 base, and 15 bases separated the two germline ends. In DNA form, the CDR3 reads TGCAGTGCTTTAGGGTCCCCCGAGGCCAAAAACATTCAGTACTTC. Protein product: CSALGSPEAKNIQYF.